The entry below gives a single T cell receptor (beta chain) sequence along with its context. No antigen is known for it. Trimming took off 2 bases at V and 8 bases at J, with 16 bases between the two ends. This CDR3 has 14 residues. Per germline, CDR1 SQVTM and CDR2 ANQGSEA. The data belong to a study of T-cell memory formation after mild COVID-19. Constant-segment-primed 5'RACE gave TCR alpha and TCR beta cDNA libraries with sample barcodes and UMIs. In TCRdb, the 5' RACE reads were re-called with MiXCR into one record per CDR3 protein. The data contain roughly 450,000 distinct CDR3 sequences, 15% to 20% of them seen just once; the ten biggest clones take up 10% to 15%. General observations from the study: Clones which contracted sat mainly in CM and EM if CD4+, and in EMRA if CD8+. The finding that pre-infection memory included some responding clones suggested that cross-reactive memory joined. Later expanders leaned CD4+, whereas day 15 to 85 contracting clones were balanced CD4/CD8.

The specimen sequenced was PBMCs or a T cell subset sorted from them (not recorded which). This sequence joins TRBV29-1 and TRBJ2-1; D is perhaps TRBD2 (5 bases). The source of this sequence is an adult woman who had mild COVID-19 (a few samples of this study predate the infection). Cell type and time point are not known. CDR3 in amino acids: CSVESSPLEDEQFF. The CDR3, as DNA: TGCAGCGTTGAATCGTCCCCGTTGGAGGATGAGCAGTTCTTC.